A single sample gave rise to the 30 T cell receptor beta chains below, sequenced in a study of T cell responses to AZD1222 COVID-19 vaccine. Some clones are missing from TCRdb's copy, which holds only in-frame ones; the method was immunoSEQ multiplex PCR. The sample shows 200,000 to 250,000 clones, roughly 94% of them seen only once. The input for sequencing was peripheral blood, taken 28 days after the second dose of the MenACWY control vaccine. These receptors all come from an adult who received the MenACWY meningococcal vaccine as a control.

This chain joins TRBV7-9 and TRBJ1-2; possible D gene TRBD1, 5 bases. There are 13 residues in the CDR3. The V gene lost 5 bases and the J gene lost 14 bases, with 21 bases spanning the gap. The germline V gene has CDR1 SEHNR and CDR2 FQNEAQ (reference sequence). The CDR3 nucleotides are TGTGCCAGCAGCATACCAGGGTCGGGGAACCCTACCTTC. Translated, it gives CASSIPGSGNPTF.

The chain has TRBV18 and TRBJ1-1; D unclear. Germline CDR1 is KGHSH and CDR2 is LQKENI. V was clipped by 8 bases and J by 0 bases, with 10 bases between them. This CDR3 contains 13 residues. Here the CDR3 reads CASRGRVNTEAFF. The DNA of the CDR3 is TGTGCCAGCCGAGGGCGGGTGAACACTGAAGCTTTCTTT. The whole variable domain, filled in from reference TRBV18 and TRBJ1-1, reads NAGVMQNPRHLVRRRGQEARLRCSPMKGHSHVYWYRQLPEEGLKFMVYLQKENIIDESGMPKERFSAEFPKEGPSILRIQQVVRGDSAAYFCASRGRVNTEAFFGQGTRLTVV.

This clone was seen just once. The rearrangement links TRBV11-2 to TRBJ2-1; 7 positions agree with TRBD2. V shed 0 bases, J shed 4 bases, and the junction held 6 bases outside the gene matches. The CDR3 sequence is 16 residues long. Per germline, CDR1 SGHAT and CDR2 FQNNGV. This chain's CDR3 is CASSLDFGGWYNEQFF. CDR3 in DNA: TGTGCCAGCAGCTTAGATTTCGGGGGGTGGTACAATGAGCAGTTCTTC.

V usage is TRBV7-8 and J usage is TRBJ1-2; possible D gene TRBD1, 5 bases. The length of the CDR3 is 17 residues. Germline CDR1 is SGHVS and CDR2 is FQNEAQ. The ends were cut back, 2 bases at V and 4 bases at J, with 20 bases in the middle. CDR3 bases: TGTGCCAGCAGCTTATATTCCGCAGGGACGACTCCCTATGGCTACACCTTC. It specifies CASSLYSAGTTPYGYTF.

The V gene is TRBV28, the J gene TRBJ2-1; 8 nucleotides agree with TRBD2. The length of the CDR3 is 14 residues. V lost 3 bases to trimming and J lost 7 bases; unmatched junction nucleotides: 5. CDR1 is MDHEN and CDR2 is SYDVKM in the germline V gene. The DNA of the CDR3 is TGTGCCAGCAGTTTGAGCGGGAGCTTAAATGAGCAGTTCTTC. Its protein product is CASSLSGSLNEQFF.

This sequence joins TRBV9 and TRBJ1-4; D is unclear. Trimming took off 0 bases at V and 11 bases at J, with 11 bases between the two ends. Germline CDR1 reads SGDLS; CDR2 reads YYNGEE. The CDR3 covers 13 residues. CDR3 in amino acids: CASSVVSYRKLFF. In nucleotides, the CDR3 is TGTGCCAGCAGCGTAGTTTCCTACCGGAAACTGTTTTTT.

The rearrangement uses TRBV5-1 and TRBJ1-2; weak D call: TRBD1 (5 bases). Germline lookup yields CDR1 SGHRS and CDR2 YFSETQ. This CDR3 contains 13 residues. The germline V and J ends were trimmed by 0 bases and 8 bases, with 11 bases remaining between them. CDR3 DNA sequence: TGCGCCAGCAGCTTGGGGGACCCTGGGGGCTACACCTTC. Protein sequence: CASSLGDPGGYTF.

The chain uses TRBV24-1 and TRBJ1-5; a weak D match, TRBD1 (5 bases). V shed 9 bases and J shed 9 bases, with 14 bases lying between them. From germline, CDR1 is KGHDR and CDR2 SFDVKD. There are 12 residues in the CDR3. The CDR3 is CATRQSNGPQHF. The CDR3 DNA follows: TGTGCCACCCGACAGTCCAATGGGCCCCAGCATTTT.

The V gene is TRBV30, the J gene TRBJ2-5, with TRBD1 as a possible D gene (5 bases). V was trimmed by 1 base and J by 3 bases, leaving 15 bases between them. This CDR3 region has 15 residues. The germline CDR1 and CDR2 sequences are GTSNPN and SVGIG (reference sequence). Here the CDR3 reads CAWSALVGAKETQYF. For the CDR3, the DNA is TGTGCCTGGAGTGCTTTGGTAGGGGCGAAAGAGACCCAGTACTTC.

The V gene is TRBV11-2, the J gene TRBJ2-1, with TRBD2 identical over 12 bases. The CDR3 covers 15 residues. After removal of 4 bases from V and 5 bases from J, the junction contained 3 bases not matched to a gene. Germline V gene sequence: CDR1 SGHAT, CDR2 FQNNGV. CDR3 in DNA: TGTGCCAGCAGCTGGACTAGCGGGGCCCACAATGAGCAGTTCTTC. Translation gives CASSWTSGAHNEQFF.

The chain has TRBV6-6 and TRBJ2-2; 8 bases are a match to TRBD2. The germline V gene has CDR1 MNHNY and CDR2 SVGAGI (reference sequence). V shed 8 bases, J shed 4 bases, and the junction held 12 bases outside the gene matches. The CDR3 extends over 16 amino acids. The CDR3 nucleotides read TGTGCCAGCGGAACGGGGGGGCGGGGCCGCACCGGGGAGCTGTTTTTT. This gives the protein CASGTGGRGRTGELFF.

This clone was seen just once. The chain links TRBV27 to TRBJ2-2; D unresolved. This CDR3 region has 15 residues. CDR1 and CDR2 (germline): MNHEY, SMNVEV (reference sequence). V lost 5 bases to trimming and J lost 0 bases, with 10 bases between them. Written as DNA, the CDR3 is TGTGCCAGCAGTCCGTCAACATCGAACACCGGGGAGCTGTTTTTT. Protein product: CASSPSTSNTGELFF.

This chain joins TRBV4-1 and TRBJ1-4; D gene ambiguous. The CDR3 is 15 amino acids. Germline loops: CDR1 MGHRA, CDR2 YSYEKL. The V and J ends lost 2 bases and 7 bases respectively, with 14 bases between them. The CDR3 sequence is CASSQLVVAGEKLFF. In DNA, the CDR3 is TGCGCCAGCAGCCAATTGGTCGTCGCGGGTGAAAAACTGTTTTTT.

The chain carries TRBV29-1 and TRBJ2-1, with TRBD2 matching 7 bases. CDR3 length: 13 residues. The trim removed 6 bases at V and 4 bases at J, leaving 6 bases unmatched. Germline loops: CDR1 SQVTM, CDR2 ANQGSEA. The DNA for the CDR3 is TGCAGCGTGAACAGCGGGAAATACAATGAGCAGTTCTTC. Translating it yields CSVNSGKYNEQFF.

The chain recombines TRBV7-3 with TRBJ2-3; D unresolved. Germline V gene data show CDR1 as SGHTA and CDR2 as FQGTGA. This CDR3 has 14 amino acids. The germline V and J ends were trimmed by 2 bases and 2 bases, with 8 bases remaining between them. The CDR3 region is CASSLLGTTDTQYF. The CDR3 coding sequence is TGTGCCAGCAGCTTATTGGGCACCACAGATACGCAGTATTTT.

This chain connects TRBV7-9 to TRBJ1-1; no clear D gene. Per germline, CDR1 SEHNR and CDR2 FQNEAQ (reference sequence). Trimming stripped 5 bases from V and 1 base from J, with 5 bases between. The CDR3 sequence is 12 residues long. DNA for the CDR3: TGTGCCAGCAGCAGTTCGAACACTGAAGCTTTCTTT. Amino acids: CASSSSNTEAFF.

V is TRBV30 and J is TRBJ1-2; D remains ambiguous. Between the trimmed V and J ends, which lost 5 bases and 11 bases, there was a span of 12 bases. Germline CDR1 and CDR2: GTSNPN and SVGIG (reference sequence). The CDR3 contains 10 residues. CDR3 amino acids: CAWYVASYTF. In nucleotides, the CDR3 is TGTGCCTGGTATGTCGCGAGTTACACCTTC.

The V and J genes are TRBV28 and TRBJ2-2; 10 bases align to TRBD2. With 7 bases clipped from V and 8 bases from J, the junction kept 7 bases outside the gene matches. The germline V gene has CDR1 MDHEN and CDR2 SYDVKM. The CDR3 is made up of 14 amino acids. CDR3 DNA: TGTGCCAGCACCGCCCTAGCGGGAGTTGGGGAGCTGTTTTTT. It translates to CASTALAGVGELFF.

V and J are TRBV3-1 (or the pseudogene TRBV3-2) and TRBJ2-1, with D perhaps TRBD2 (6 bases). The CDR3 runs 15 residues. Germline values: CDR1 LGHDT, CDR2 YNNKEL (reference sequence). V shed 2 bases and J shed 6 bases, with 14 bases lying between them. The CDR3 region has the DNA TGTGCCAGCAGCCAAATGGCGGGGAGTTTCAATGAGCAGTTCTTC. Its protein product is CASSQMAGSFNEQFF.

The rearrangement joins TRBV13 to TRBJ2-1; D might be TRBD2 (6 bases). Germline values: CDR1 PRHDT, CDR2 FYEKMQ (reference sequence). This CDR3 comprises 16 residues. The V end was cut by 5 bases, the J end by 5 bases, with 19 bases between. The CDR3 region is CASSPPGLAVNNEQFF. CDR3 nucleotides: TGTGCCAGCAGCCCCCCTGGGTTAGCGGTAAACAATGAGCAGTTCTTC.

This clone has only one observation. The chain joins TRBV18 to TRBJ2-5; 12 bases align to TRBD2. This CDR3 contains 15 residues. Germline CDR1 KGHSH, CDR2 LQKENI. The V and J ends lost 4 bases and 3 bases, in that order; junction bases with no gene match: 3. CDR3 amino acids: CASSLWTSGEETQYF. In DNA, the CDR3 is TGTGCCAGCTCACTTTGGACTAGCGGGGAAGAGACCCAGTACTTC. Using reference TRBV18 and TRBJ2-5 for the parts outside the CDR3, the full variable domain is NAGVMQNPRHLVRRRGQEARLRCSPMKGHSHVYWYRQLPEEGLKFMVYLQKENIIDESGMPKERFSAEFPKEGPSILRIQQVVRGDSAAYFCASSLWTSGEETQYFGPGTRLLVL.

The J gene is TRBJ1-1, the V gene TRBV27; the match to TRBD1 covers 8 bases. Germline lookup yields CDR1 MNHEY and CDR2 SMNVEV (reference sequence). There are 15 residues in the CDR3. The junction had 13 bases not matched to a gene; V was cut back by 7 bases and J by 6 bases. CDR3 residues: CASMGQAGGGSEAFF. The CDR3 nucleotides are TGTGCCAGCATGGGACAGGCCGGAGGAGGGTCTGAAGCTTTCTTT.

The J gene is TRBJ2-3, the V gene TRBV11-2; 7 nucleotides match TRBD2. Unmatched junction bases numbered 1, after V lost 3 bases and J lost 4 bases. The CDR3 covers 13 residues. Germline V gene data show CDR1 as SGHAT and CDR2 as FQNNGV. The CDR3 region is CASSFRGADTQYF. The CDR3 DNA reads TGTGCCAGCAGCTTCCGGGGGGCAGATACGCAGTATTTT.

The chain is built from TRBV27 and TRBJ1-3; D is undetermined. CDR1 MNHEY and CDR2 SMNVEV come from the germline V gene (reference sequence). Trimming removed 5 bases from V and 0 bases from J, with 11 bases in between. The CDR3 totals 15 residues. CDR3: CASSRTASSGNTIYF. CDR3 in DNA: TGTGCCAGCAGTCGAACAGCTAGCTCTGGAAACACCATATATTTT.

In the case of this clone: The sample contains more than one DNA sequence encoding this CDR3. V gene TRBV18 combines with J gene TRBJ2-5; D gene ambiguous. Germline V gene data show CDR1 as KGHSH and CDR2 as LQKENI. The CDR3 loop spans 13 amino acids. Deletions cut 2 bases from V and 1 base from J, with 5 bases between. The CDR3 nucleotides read TGTGCCAGCTCACCAAGGGCCCAAGAGACCCAGTACTTC. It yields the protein CASSPRAQETQYF.

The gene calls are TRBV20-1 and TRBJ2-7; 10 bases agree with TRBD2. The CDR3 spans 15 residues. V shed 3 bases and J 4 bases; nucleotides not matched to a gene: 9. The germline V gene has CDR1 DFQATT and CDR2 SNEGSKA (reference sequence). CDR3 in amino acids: CSASTPSGSFYEQYF. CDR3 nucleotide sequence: TGCAGTGCTAGTACACCTAGCGGGAGTTTTTACGAGCAGTACTTC.

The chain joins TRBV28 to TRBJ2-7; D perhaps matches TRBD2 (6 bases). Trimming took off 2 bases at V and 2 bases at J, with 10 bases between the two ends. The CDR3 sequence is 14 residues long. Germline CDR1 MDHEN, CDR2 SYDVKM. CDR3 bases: TGTGCCAGCAGTTTAGGGCGGGGTGCCTACGAGCAGTACTTC. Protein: CASSLGRGAYEQYF.

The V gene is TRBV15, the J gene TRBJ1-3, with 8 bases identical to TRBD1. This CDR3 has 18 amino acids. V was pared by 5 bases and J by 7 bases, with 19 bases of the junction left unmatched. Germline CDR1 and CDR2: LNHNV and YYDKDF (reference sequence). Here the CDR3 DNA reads TGTGCCACCAGCCCGTCCAGGGCCAGGGGGCAAGCTCGGAACACCATATATTTT. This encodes CATSPSRARGQARNTIYF.

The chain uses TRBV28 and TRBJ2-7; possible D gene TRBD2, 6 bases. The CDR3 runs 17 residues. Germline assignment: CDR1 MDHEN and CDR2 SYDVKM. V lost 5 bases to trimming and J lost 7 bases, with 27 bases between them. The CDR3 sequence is CASSLFTAGTHSQEQYF. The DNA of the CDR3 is TGTGCCAGCAGTCTCTTCACTGCCGGGACTCACTCCCAAGAGCAGTACTTC.

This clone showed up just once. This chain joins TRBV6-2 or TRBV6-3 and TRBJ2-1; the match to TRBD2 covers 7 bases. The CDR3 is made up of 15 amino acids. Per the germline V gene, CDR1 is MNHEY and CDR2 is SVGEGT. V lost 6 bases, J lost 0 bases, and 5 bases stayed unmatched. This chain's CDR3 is CASSSSGASYNEQFF. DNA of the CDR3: TGTGCCAGCAGCTCAAGCGGGGCCTCCTACAATGAGCAGTTCTTC.